This T cell receptor beta chain came from a study of blood T cells in healthy people across ages. Per sample, a minimum of 6 million PBMCs were isolated. Next came a second PCR, run for 7 to 11 cycles, which used a sample-barcoded 5' primer along with a J-beta primer mix. Each sample provided no less than 2.5 million CDR3-containing paired-end reads. MiXCR, applied by TCRdb to the 5' RACE reads, yields one record per CDR3 protein. The table lists hundreds of thousands of distinct CDR3 sequences, roughly two fifths of them singletons. Trimming removed 8 bases from V and 1 base from J, with 15 bases in between. The CDR3 sequence is 13 residues long. Germline CDR1 DFQATT, CDR2 SNEGSKA (reference sequence).

The chain combines TRBV20-1 with TRBJ2-7; D is perhaps TRBD2 (6 bases). This sequence originates from a man older than 75 in good health. Sequenced sample: blood. CDR3 sequence (DNA): TGCAGTCGTCTAGCGCCCGGATCCTACGAGCAGTACTTC. This encodes CSRLAPGSYEQYF.